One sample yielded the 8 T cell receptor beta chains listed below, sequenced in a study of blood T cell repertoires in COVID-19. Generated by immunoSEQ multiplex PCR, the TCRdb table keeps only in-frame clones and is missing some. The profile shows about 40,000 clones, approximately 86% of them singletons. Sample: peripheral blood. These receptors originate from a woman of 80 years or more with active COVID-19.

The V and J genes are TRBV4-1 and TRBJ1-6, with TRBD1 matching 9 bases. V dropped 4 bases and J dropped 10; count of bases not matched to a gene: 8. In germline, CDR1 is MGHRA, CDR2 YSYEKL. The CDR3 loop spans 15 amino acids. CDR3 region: CASSRETGGGSPLHF. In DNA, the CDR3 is TGCGCCAGCAGCCGAGAGACAGGGGGTGGATCACCCCTCCACTTT.

The CDR3 region is CASSLQGSGIPETQYF. The CDR3 DNA follows: TGCGCCAGCAGCTTGCAGGGGTCCGGTATACCGGAGACCCAGTACTTC. V is TRBV5-1 and J is TRBJ2-5, with a tentative D call TRBD1 (6 bases). CDR1 SGHRS and CDR2 YFSETQ come from the germline V gene. Between the trimmed V and J ends, which lost 1 base and 5 bases, there was a span of 18 bases. The CDR3 length is 16 residues.

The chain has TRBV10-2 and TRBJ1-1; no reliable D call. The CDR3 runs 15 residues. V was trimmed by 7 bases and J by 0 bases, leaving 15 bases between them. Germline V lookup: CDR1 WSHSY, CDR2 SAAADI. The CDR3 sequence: CASTSSGSMNTEAFF. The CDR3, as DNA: TGCGCCAGCACTTCTTCCGGTAGCATGAACACTGAAGCTTTCTTT.

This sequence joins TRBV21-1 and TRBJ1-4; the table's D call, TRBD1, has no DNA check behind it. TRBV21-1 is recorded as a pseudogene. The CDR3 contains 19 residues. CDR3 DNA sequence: TGTGCCAGCAGCAAAGGCGTGGGGACAGGGGGCGAGGTGGGCGAAAAACTGTTTTTT. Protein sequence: CASSKGVGTGGEVGEKLFF.

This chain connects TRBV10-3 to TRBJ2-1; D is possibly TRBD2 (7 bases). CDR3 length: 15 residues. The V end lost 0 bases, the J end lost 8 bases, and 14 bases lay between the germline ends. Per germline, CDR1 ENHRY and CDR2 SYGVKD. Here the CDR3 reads CAISESWGEGDEQFF. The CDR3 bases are TGTGCCATCAGTGAGTCTTGGGGGGAGGGGGATGAGCAGTTCTTC.

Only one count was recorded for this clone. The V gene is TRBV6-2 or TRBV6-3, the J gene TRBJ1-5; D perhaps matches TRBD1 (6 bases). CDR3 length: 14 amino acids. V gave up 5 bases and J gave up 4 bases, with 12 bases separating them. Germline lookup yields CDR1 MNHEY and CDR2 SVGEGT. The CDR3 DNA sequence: TGTGCCAGCAGTGACAGGCTGGGGAATCAGCCCCAGCATTTT. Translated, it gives CASSDRLGNQPQHF.

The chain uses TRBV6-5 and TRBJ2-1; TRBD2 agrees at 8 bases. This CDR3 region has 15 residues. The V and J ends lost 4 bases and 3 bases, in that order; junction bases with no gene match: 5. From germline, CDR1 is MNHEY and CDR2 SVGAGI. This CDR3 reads CASSLSGTSYNEQFF. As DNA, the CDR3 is TGTGCCAGCAGTTTATCCGGGACTAGCTACAATGAGCAGTTCTTC.

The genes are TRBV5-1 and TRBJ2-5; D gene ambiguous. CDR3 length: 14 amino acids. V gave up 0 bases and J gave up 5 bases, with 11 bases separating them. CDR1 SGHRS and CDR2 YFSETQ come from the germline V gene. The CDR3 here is CASSLVGGMETQYF. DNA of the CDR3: TGCGCCAGCAGCTTGGTAGGCGGAATGGAGACCCAGTACTTC.